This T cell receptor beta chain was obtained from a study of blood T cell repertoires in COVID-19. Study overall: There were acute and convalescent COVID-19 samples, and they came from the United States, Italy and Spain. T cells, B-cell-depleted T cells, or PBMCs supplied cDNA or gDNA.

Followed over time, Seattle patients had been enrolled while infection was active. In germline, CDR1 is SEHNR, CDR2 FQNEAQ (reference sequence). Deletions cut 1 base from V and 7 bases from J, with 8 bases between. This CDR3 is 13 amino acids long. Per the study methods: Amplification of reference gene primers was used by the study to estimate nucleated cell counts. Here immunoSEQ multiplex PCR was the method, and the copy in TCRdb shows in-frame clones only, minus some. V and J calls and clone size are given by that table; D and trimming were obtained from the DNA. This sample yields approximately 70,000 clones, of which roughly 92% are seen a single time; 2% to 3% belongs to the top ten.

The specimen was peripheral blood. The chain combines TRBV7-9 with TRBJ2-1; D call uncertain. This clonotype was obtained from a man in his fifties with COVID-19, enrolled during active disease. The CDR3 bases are TGTGCCAGCAGCTTAGGCCGCGTGAATGAGCAGTTCTTC. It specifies CASSLGRVNEQFF.